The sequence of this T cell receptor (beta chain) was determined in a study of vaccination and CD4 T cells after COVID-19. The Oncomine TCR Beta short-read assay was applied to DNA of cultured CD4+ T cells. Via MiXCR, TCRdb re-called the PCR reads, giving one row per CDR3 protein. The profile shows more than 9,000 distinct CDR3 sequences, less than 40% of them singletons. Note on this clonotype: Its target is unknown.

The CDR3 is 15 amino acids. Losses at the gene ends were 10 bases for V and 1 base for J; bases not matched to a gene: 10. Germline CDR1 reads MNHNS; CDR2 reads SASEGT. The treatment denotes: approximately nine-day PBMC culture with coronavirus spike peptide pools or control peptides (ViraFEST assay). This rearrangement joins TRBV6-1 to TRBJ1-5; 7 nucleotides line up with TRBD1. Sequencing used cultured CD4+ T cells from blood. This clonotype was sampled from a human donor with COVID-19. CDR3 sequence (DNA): TGTGCCACCCATTTGCAGGACAGGAGCAATCAGCCCCAGCATTTT. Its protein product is CATHLQDRSNQPQHF.